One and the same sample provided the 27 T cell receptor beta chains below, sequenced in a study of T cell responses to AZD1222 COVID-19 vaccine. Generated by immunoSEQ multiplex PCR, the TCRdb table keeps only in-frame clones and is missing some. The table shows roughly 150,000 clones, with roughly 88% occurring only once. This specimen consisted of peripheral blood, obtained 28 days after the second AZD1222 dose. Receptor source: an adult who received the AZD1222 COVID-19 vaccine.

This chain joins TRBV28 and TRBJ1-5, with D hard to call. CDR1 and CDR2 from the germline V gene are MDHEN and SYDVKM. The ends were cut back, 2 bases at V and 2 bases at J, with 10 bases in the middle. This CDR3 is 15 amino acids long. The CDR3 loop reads CASSLGSRGNQPQHF. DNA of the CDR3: TGTGCCAGCAGTTTAGGTTCTAGGGGCAATCAGCCCCAGCATTTT.

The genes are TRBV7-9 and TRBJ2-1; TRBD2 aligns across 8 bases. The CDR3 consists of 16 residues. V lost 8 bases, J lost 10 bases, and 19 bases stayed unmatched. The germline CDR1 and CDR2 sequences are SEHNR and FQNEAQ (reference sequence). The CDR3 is CASAHTGGPTGREQFF. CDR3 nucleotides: TGTGCCAGCGCTCATACGGGAGGGCCCACGGGGAGGGAGCAGTTCTTC.

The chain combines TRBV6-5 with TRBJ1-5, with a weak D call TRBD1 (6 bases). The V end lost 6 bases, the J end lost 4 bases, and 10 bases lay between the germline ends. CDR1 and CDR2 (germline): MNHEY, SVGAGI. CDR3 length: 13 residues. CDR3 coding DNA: TGTGCCAGCAGCCGGACAGAAAATCAGCCCCAGCATTTT. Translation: CASSRTENQPQHF.

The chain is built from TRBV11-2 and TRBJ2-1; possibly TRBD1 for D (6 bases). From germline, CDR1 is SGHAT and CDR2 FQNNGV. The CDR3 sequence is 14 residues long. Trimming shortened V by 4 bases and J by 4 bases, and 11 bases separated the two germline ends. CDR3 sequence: CASSSGHQYNEQFF. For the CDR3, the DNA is TGTGCCAGCAGCTCGGGACACCAATACAATGAGCAGTTCTTC.

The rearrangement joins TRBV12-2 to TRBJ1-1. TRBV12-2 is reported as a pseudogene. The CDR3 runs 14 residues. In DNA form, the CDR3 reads TGTGCAAGTCGCTCAATCGTCGGGAACACTGAAGCTTTCTTT. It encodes CASRSIVGNTEAFF.

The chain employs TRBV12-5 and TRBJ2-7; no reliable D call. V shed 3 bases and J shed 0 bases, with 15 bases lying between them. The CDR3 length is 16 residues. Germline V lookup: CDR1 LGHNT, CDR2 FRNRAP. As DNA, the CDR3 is TGTGCTAGTGGTTTTCGTGCGCGAAACTACTCCTACGAGCAGTACGTC. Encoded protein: CASGFRARNYSYEQYV.

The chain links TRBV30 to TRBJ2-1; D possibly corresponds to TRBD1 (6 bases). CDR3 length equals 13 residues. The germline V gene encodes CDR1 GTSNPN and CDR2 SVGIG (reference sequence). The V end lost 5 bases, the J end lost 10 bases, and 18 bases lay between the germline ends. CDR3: CAWSSWGPGEQFF. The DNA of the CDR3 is TGTGCCTGGTCCAGCTGGGGGCCAGGGGAGCAGTTCTTC.

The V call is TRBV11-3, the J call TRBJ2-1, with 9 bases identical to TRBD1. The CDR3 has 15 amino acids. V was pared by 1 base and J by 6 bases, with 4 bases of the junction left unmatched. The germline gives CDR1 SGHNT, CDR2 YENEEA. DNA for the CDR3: TGTGCCAGCAGCTTAGTAGGGACAGGGCGCAATGAGCAGTTCTTC. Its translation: CASSLVGTGRNEQFF.

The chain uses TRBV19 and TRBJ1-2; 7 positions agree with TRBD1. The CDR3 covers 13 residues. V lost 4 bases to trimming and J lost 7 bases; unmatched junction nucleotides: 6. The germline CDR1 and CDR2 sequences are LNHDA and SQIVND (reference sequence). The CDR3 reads CASSTVTGTGYTF. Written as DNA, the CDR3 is TGTGCCAGTAGTACAGTGACAGGGACTGGCTACACCTTC.

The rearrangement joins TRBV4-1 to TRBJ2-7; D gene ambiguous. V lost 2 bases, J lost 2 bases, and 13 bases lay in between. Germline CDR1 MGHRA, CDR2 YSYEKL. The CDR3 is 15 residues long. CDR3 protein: CASSQMSKDPYEQYF. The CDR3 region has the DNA TGCGCCAGCAGCCAAATGTCGAAAGATCCCTACGAGCAGTACTTC.

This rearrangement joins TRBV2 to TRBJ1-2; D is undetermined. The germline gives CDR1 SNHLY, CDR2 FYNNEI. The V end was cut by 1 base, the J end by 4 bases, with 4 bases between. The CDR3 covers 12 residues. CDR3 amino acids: CASSEGSYGYTF. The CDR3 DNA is TGTGCCAGCAGTGAAGGCAGCTATGGCTACACCTTC.

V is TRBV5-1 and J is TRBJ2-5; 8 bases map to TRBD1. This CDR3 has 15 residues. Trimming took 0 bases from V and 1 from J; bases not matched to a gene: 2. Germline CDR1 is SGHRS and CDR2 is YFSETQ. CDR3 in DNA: TGCGCCAGCAGCTTGGATGGGACAGGCCAAGAGACCCAGTACTTC. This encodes CASSLDGTGQETQYF.

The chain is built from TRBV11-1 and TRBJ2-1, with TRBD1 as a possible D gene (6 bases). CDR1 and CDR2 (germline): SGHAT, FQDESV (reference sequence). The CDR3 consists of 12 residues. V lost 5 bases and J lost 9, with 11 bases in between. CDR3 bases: TGTGCCAGCAGCCCGAGCAGGGGTGAGCAGTTCTTC. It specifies CASSPSRGEQFF.

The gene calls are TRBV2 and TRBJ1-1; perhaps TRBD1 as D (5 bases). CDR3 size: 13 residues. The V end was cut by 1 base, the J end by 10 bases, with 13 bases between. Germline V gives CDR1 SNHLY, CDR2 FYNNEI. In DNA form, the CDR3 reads TGTGCCAGCAGTGAAGACGGGGCGGGGGTAGCTTTCTTT. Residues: CASSEDGAGVAFF.

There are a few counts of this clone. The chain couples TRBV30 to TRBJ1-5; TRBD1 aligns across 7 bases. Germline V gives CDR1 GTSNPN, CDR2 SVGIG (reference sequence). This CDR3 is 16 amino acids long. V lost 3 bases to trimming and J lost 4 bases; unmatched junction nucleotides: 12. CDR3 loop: CAWSPWGRGENQPQHF. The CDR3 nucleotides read TGTGCCTGGAGCCCCTGGGGCAGGGGGGAAAATCAGCCCCAGCATTTT.

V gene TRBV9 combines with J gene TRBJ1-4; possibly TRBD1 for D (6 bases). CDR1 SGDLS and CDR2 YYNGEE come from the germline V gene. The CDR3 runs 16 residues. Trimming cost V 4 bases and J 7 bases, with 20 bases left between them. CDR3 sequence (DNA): TGTGCCAGCAGCTCGACCGGGCAGGGGATAAGTGAAAAACTGTTTTTT. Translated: CASSSTGQGISEKLFF.

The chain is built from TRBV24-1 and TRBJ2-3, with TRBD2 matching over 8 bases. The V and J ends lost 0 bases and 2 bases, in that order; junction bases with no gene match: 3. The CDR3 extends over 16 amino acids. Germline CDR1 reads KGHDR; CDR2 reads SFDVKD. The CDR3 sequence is CATSDLSGLDTDTQYF. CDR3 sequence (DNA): TGTGCCACCAGTGATTTGTCGGGACTAGACACAGATACGCAGTATTTT.

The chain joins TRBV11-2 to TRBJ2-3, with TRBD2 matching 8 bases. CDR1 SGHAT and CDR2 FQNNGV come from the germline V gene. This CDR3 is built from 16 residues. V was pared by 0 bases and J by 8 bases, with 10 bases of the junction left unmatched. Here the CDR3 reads CASSLEGGSGSVTQYF. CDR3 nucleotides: TGTGCCAGCAGCTTAGAGGGCGGGAGCGGGAGTGTTACGCAGTATTTT.

The CDR3 loop reads CASSSPNEQYF. Here the CDR3 DNA reads TGTGCCAGCAGTTCCCCTAACGAGCAGTACTTC. The chain employs TRBV28 and TRBJ2-7; unclear D gene. Germline lookup yields CDR1 MDHEN and CDR2 SYDVKM. The CDR3 has 11 amino acids. Trimming removed 4 bases at V and 5 bases at J, with 6 bases between.

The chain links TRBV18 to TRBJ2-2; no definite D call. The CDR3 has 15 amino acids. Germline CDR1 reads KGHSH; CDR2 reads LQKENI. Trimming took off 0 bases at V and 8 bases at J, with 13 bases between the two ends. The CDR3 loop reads CASSPPSPLTGELFF. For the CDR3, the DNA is TGTGCCAGCTCACCACCGAGCCCACTAACGGGGGAGCTGTTTTTT.

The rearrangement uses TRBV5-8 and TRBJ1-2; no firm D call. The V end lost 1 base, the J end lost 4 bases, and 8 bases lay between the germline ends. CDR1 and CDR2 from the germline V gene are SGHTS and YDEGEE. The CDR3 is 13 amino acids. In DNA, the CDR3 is TGTGCCAGCAGCTTGCGGGCGGGCTATGGCTACACCTTC. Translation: CASSLRAGYGYTF. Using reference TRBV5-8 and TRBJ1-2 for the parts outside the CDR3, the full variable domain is EAGVTQSPTHLIKTRGQQATLRCSPISGHTSVYWYQQALGLGLQFLLWYDEGEERNRGNFPPRFSGRQFPNYSSELNVNALELEDSALYLCASSLRAGYGYTFGSGTRLTVV.

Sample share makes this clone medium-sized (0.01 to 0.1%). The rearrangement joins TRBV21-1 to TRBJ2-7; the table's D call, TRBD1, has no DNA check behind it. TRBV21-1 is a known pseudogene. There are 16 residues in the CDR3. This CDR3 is CASSSPGQEYSYEQYV. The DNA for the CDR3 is TGTGCCAGCAGCTCACCGGGACAAGAATACTCCTACGAGCAGTACGTC.

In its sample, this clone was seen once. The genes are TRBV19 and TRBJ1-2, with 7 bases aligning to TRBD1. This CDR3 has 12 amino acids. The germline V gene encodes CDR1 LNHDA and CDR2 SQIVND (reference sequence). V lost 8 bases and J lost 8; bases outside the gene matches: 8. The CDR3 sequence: CASSDRVRGYTF. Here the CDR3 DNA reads TGTGCCAGTTCCGACAGGGTCCGGGGCTACACCTTC.

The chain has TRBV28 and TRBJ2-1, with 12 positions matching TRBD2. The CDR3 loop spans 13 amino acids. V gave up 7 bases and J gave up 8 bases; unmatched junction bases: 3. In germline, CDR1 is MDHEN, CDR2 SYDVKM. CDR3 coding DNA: TGTGCCAGCATAACTAGCGGGAGGCATGAGCAGTTCTTC. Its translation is CASITSGRHEQFF.

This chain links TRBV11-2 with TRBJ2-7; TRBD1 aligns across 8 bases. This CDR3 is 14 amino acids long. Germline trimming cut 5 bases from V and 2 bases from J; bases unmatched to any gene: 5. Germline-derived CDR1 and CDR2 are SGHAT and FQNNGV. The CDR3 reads CASSAHRGTYEQYV. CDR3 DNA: TGTGCCAGCAGCGCTCACAGGGGGACCTACGAGCAGTACGTC.

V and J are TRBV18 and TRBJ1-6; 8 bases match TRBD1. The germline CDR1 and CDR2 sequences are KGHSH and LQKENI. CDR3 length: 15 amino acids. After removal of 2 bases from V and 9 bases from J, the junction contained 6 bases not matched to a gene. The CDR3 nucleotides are TGTGCCAGCTCACCATCACAGGGGGTCATTTCACCCCTCCACTTT. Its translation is CASSPSQGVISPLHF.

CDR3: CSVEWDKAYGYTF. In nucleotides, the CDR3 is TGCAGCGTTGAATGGGACAAGGCTTATGGCTACACCTTC. The chain couples TRBV29-1 to TRBJ1-2, with a tentative D call TRBD1 (6 bases). Trimming took off 2 bases at V and 5 bases at J, with 12 bases between the two ends. This CDR3 is built from 13 residues. Germline CDR1 reads SQVTM; CDR2 reads ANQGSEA.